These T cell receptor beta chains were read from a single sample in a study of blood T cell repertoires in COVID-19. TCRdb's table, derived via immunoSEQ multiplex PCR, lists solely in-frame clones and lacks some. This table holds 150,000 to 200,000 clones, 78% found once. The sample taken for sequencing was peripheral blood. These receptors all stem from an elderly woman with active or convalescent COVID-19. Both conserved end residues are part of each CDR3. The D gene is left open where the match is weak. Clone size is stated in some rows and not others, as once, few, many or a class when expanded.

j_gene: TRBJ2-5
v_gene: TRBV27
d_gene: TRBD2
abundance: NA
CDR3nt: TGTGCCAGCAGTTTTAACGGGGGGGCCTTAAAGACCCAGTACTTC
CDR3aa: CASSFNGGALKTQYF

j_gene: TRBJ1-5
v_gene: TRBV28
d_gene: NA
abundance: NA
CDR3nt: TGTGCCAGCAGTGAGGGGGGGTCGAATCAGCCCCAGCATTTT
CDR3aa: CASSEGGSNQPQHF

j_gene: TRBJ2-1
v_gene: TRBV5-8
d_gene: NA
abundance: once
CDR3nt: TGTGCCAGCAGGGGGAAAACTAGGTTTTCCTACAATGAGCAGTTCTTC
CDR3aa: CASRGKTRFSYNEQFF

j_gene: TRBJ2-5
v_gene: TRBV7-2
d_gene: TRBD2
abundance: NA
CDR3nt: TGTGCCAGCAGCACGAGCGGGGGGGCCGGGGAGACCCAGTACTTC
CDR3aa: CASSTSGGAGETQYF

j_gene: TRBJ1-2
v_gene: TRBV3-1/TRBV3-2
d_gene: TRBD1
abundance: few
CDR3nt: TGTGCCAGCAGCCCGACAGGGGGCGGCGCGGGTGGCTACACCTTC
CDR3aa: CASSPTGGGAGGYTF

j_gene: TRBJ1-5
v_gene: TRBV7-8
d_gene: NA
abundance: NA
CDR3nt: TGTGCCAGCAGCTTAGTCCCCTACGTGCCCCAGCATTTT
CDR3aa: CASSLVPYVPQHF

j_gene: TRBJ1-5
v_gene: TRBV18
d_gene: NA
abundance: NA
CDR3nt: TGTGCCAGCTCACCACGGATGGTATCGAACGGGGATCAGCCCCAGCATTTT
CDR3aa: CASSPRMVSNGDQPQHF

j_gene: TRBJ2-5
v_gene: TRBV5-1
d_gene: NA
abundance: NA
CDR3nt: TGCGCCAGCAGCTTGGATGCAGGGTTCCAAGAGACCCAGTACTTC
CDR3aa: CASSLDAGFQETQYF

j_gene: TRBJ1-2
v_gene: TRBV10-3
d_gene: NA
abundance: NA
CDR3nt: TGTGCCATCAGTGAGTTCGTGGGAGTGAACGGCTACACCTTC
CDR3aa: CAISEFVGVNGYTF

j_gene: TRBJ2-3
v_gene: TRBV3-1/TRBV3-2
d_gene: TRBD1
abundance: few
CDR3nt: TGTGCCAGCAGCCAAGATCTAGGGGGCTTGCAGTATTTT
CDR3aa: CASSQDLGGLQYF

j_gene: TRBJ2-2
v_gene: TRBV11-2
d_gene: TRBD1
abundance: NA
CDR3nt: TGTGCCAGCAGCTCACCGGACAGGGCTGGCACCGGGGAGCTGTTTTTT
CDR3aa: CASSSPDRAGTGELFF

j_gene: TRBJ1-6
v_gene: TRBV12-2
d_gene: NA
abundance: NA
CDR3nt: TGTGCAAGTCGCTTAGTGACAGTCCGTAATTCACCCCTCCACTTT
CDR3aa: CASRLVTVRNSPLHF

j_gene: TRBJ2-7
v_gene: TRBV3-1/TRBV3-2
d_gene: TRBD1
abundance: NA
CDR3nt: TGTGCCAGCAGCCAAGAATGGGACAGGCTGGACGAGCAGTACTTC
CDR3aa: CASSQEWDRLDEQYF

j_gene: TRBJ2-2
v_gene: TRBV3-1/TRBV3-2
d_gene: NA
abundance: NA
CDR3nt: TGTGCCAGCAGCCAACTACAGGGTCCCGGGGAGCTGTTTTTT
CDR3aa: CASSQLQGPGELFF

j_gene: TRBJ1-1
v_gene: TRBV27
d_gene: TRBD1
abundance: NA
CDR3nt: TGTGCCAGCAGGAAACAGGGGGGTGAAACTGAAGCTTTCTTT
CDR3aa: CASRKQGGETEAFF

j_gene: TRBJ1-6
v_gene: TRBV19
d_gene: NA
abundance: few
CDR3nt: TGTGCCAGTAGTCCCAGGGAATCCTATAATTCACCCCTCCACTTT
CDR3aa: CASSPRESYNSPLHF

j_gene: TRBJ1-3
v_gene: TRBV27
d_gene: NA
abundance: NA
CDR3nt: TGTGCCAGCAGTCCCCGGGGGAGCTCTGGAAACACCATATATTTT
CDR3aa: CASSPRGSSGNTIYF

j_gene: TRBJ2-1
v_gene: TRBV2
d_gene: NA
abundance: NA
CDR3nt: TGTGCCAGCCAACAGGCCAGCTACAATGAGCAGTTCTTC
CDR3aa: CASQQASYNEQFF

j_gene: TRBJ1-2
v_gene: TRBV7-8
d_gene: TRBD1
abundance: NA
CDR3nt: TGTGCCAGCAGCCCAGGACAGGGATACTATGGCTACACCTTC
CDR3aa: CASSPGQGYYGYTF

j_gene: TRBJ2-3
v_gene: TRBV18
d_gene: TRBD1
abundance: NA
CDR3nt: TGTGCCAGCTCACCCGGGACAGGGGATACGCAGTATTTT
CDR3aa: CASSPGTGDTQYF

j_gene: TRBJ1-2
v_gene: TRBV7-2
d_gene: NA
abundance: NA
CDR3nt: TGTGCCAGCAGTATTACTCAATATGGCTACACCTTC
CDR3aa: CASSITQYGYTF

j_gene: TRBJ1-3
v_gene: TRBV29-1
d_gene: NA
abundance: few
CDR3nt: TGCAGCGTTTTTATAAGGGGAGGTAGAGACACCATATATTTT
CDR3aa: CSVFIRGGRDTIYF

j_gene: TRBJ1-2
v_gene: TRBV5-1
d_gene: NA
abundance: NA
CDR3nt: TGCGCCAGCAGCGGCAGCGGTGGCTATGGCTACACCTTC
CDR3aa: CASSGSGGYGYTF

j_gene: TRBJ2-7
v_gene: TRBV27
d_gene: TRBD1
abundance: NA
CDR3nt: TGTGCCAGCAGTTTATGGGGGACAGGGGTCTACGAGCAGTACTTC
CDR3aa: CASSLWGTGVYEQYF

j_gene: TRBJ2-5
v_gene: TRBV5-1
d_gene: NA
abundance: NA
CDR3nt: TGCGCCAGCAGCTCCGGACGGTCAGCGGCCGAGACCCAGTACTTC
CDR3aa: CASSSGRSAAETQYF

j_gene: TRBJ2-3
v_gene: TRBV4-3
d_gene: TRBD2
abundance: NA
CDR3nt: TGCGCCAGCAGCCCCGGACTAGCGGGGGAAGCAGATACGCAGTATTTT
CDR3aa: CASSPGLAGEADTQYF

j_gene: TRBJ1-6
v_gene: TRBV6-2/TRBV6-3
d_gene: NA
abundance: NA
CDR3nt: TGTGCCAGCAGTTCCGACTGGAGCTCCTATAATTCACCCCTCCACTTT
CDR3aa: CASSSDWSSYNSPLHF

j_gene: TRBJ1-6
v_gene: TRBV19
d_gene: NA
abundance: NA
CDR3nt: TGTGCCAGTAGTTCGAATTCACCCCTCCACTTT
CDR3aa: CASSSNSPLHF

j_gene: TRBJ2-2
v_gene: TRBV5-8
d_gene: NA
abundance: NA
CDR3nt: TGTGCCAGCAGCTCCGGACAGAGAAGCACCGGGGAGCTGTTTTTT
CDR3aa: CASSSGQRSTGELFF

j_gene: TRBJ1-1
v_gene: TRBV2
d_gene: NA
abundance: NA
CDR3nt: TGTGCCAGCTGTAGTCAACCTCGCCAACACACTGAAGCTTTCTTT
CDR3aa: CASCSQPRQHTEAFF

j_gene: TRBJ1-2
v_gene: TRBV7-8
d_gene: NA
abundance: NA
CDR3nt: TGTGCCAGCAGCTCCTCTGCAGGAGGTGGCGGCTACACCTTC
CDR3aa: CASSSSAGGGGYTF

j_gene: TRBJ2-4
v_gene: TRBV29-1
d_gene: NA
abundance: NA
CDR3nt: TGCAGCGTTGCGGGTGCTCCAACCTTAGCCAAAAACATTCAGTACTTC
CDR3aa: CSVAGAPTLAKNIQYF

j_gene: TRBJ2-5
v_gene: TRBV6-5
d_gene: TRBD1
abundance: NA
CDR3nt: TGTGCCAGCAGCTTGACAGGGTCGGAGACCCAGTACTTC
CDR3aa: CASSLTGSETQYF

j_gene: TRBJ1-2
v_gene: TRBV4-2
d_gene: NA
abundance: NA
CDR3nt: TGTGCCAGCAGCCAAGGAGGTGTAGGGCGGCCTGGACAGCCGCGTAACTATGGCTACACCTTC
CDR3aa: CASSQGGVGRPGQPRNYGYTF

j_gene: TRBJ2-7
v_gene: TRBV5-1
d_gene: NA
abundance: NA
CDR3nt: TGCGCCAGCAGAACCCTAGAGGTGCCCGAGCAGTACTTC
CDR3aa: CASRTLEVPEQYF

j_gene: TRBJ1-2
v_gene: TRBV6-5
d_gene: NA
abundance: few
CDR3nt: TGTGCCAGCAGTTACAGCCGGGGCTATGGCTACACCTTC
CDR3aa: CASSYSRGYGYTF

j_gene: TRBJ1-1
v_gene: TRBV2
d_gene: NA
abundance: NA
CDR3nt: TGTGCCAGCAGTGAAGGGCTTATAACTGAAGCTTTCTTT
CDR3aa: CASSEGLITEAFF

j_gene: TRBJ1-6
v_gene: TRBV19
d_gene: NA
abundance: few
CDR3nt: TGTGCCAGTAGTACAACAGGGAATTCACCCCTCCACTTT
CDR3aa: CASSTTGNSPLHF

j_gene: TRBJ2-3
v_gene: TRBV7-2
d_gene: NA
abundance: NA
CDR3nt: TGTGCCAGCAGGCGGACAGTTAGCACAGATACGCAGTATTTT
CDR3aa: CASRRTVSTDTQYF

j_gene: TRBJ1-6
v_gene: TRBV5-1
d_gene: TRBD1
abundance: medium-sized
CDR3nt: TGCGCCAGCAGCTTGGGTCAGGGGGCTACGAGCTCCTATAATTCACCCCTCCACTTT
CDR3aa: CASSLGQGATSSYNSPLHF

j_gene: TRBJ2-7
v_gene: TRBV7-2
d_gene: TRBD1
abundance: NA
CDR3nt: TGTGCCAGCAGCTTAGGGGGACAGGGGACGTACGAGCAGTACTTC
CDR3aa: CASSLGGQGTYEQYF